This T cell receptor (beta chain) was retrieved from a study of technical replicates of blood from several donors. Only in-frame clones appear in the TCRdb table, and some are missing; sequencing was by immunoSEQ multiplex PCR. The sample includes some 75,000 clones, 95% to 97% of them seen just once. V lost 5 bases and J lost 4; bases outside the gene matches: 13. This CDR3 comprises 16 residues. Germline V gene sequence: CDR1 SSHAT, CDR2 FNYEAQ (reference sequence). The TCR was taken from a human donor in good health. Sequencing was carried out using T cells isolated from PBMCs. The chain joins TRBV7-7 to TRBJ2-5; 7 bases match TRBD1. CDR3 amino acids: CASSPGTEPSGETQYF. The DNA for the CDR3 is TGTGCCAGCAGCCCGGGGACAGAACCTTCCGGAGAGACCCAGTACTTC. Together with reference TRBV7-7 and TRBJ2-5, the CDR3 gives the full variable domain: GAGVSQSPRYKVTKRGQDVTLRCDPISSHATLYWYQQALGQGPEFLTYFNYEAQPDKSGLPSDRFSAERPEGSISTLTIQRTEQRDSAMYRCASSPGTEPSGETQYFGPGTRLLVL.